This is a list of T cell receptor beta chains from one sample in a study of long-term antiretroviral therapy in people with HIV. Assay: immunoSEQ multiplex PCR; the TCRdb copy retains only in-frame clones and omits some. The sample lists about 21,000 clones, more than 75% occurring once. The sample here was unsorted PBMCs, taken 2.3 years after starting antiretroviral therapy. All receptors derive from a man aged 60 to 69 with HIV. Both conserved end residues are part of each CDR3. The size of a clone is reported for some rows only, either as once, few or many, or as a class for expanded clones.

CDR3aa | abundance | j_gene | v_gene
CASSRMGTNEKLFF | few | TRBJ1-4 | TRBV18
CASSFADLGGGEQYF | - | TRBJ2-7 | TRBV18
CASSQDDNEKLFF | - | TRBJ1-4 | TRBV5-1
CASSPLTGGWAGELFF | once | TRBJ2-2 | TRBV7-2
CASSIDLQTQYF | - | TRBJ2-3 | TRBV2
CATSREGAMNTEAFF | - | TRBJ1-1 | TRBV15
CASSRGQDHNEQFF | - | TRBJ2-1 | TRBV5-1
CASSRDGTYEQYF | - | TRBJ2-7 | TRBV5-1
CASRPTTNYGYTF | - | TRBJ1-2 | TRBV27
CASSQVGGYEQYF | - | TRBJ2-7 | TRBV4-1
CASSLTPDEQFF | once | TRBJ2-1 | TRBV7-2
CASSSGQGKNIQYF | - | TRBJ2-4 | TRBV7-9
CASSVVSTNTGELFF | - | TRBJ2-2 | TRBV9
CASSLVGTSGDHEQYF | - | TRBJ2-7 | TRBV7-3
CASGGDHNYGYTF | once | TRBJ1-2 | TRBV28
CASSKSGTFSYNEQFF | - | TRBJ2-1 | TRBV7-9
CASSLSGGYEQYF | - | TRBJ2-7 | TRBV7-7
CASSSEETQYF | - | TRBJ2-5 | TRBV2
CASRQRGRKQETQYF | - | TRBJ2-5 | TRBV6-5
CASSHGSYANYGYTF | - | TRBJ1-2 | TRBV28
CAWSVHGTNSPLHF | - | TRBJ1-6 | TRBV30
CASSQQGEIYGYTF | - | TRBJ1-2 | TRBV4-3
CASSLLGWQYF | - | TRBJ2-7 | TRBV7-9
CASSPPPGGITEAFF | - | TRBJ1-1 | TRBV7-2
CASSLELAANQETQYF | - | TRBJ2-5 | TRBV5-4
CASSLVRGSSGNTIYF | - | TRBJ1-3 | TRBV7-8
CSVAPTGGGEQYF | - | TRBJ2-7 | TRBV29-1
CASSPSGSLRYEKLFF | - | TRBJ1-4 | TRBV18
CASSPDKNYGYTF | - | TRBJ1-2 | TRBV11-2
CASSSGAIQGRSSYNSPLHF | - | TRBJ1-6 | TRBV19
CASSVSQGSGNTIYF | - | TRBJ1-3 | TRBV5-1
CASSDGRSQETQYF | - | TRBJ2-5 | TRBV9
CASSPWDRGHGYTF | few | TRBJ1-2 | TRBV6-6
CSVVGGQGLDQPQHF | - | TRBJ1-5 | TRBV29-1
CASSFGTGTIHEQFF | - | TRBJ2-1 | TRBV27
CASSGGRQTYQPQHF | - | TRBJ1-5 | TRBV2
CASSLGFNSQHF | - | TRBJ1-5 | TRBV13
CASSAWTSGGYEQYF | - | TRBJ2-7 | TRBV19
CASWAKPKRWGQFF | - | TRBJ2-1 | TRBV23-1
CSVEGMNTEAFF | - | TRBJ1-1 | TRBV29-1
CASSLSIGGKGETQYF | - | TRBJ2-5 | TRBV7-9
CASSDSLAGLGNTEAFF | - | TRBJ1-1 | TRBV2
CASSSGQEPYEQYF | - | TRBJ2-7 | TRBV18
CSVSRLAGGSTDTQYF | - | TRBJ2-3 | TRBV29-1
CASSTDTTSGNTIYF | few | TRBJ1-3 | TRBV19
CASSPQEGGRGNEQFF | - | TRBJ2-1 | TRBV18
CASSIDRGPYNEQFF | - | TRBJ2-1 | TRBV11-1
CASSVQARAGLVQETQYF | - | TRBJ2-5 | TRBV9
CASSLAIWASGGTDTQYF | - | TRBJ2-3 | TRBV7-8
CASSSRGVWPLHF | - | TRBJ1-6 | TRBV7-9
CASSLRGQMTSEQYF | - | TRBJ2-7 | TRBV5-1
CASSIDVGVAYEQYF | - | TRBJ2-7 | TRBV19
CASNRYRDNNQPQHF | - | TRBJ1-5 | TRBV28
CASSLSMTYGYTF | - | TRBJ1-2 | TRBV28